This TCR beta chain was captured by sequencing in a study of kidney transplant recipient with SARS-CoV-2 infection. TCRdb ran MiXCR on the reads and lists one entry per CDR3 protein. The profile covers 200,000 to 250,000 distinct CDR3 sequences, with under 35% appearing a single time and 7% to 8% taken by the ten largest. The CDR3 consists of 18 residues. CDR1 is SGHAT and CDR2 is FQNNGV in the germline V gene. As to this clonotype: The junction does not match germline at one end; this may be a read error.

The receptor was derived from a young adult male patient who had COVID-19 and was a kidney transplant recipient. The T cells may partly be graft donor cells. The sequencing used a blood sample, collected at baseline and on roughly day 110 from a kidney transplant recipient. The V gene is TRBV11-2, the J gene TRBJ2-3; the match to TRBD2 covers 11 bases. The CDR3 protein is CASSLLAGGASLTDMQYF. The CDR3 nucleotides read TGTGCCAGCAGCTTATTAGCGGGAGGGGCTAGCCTGACAGATATGCAGTATTTT.